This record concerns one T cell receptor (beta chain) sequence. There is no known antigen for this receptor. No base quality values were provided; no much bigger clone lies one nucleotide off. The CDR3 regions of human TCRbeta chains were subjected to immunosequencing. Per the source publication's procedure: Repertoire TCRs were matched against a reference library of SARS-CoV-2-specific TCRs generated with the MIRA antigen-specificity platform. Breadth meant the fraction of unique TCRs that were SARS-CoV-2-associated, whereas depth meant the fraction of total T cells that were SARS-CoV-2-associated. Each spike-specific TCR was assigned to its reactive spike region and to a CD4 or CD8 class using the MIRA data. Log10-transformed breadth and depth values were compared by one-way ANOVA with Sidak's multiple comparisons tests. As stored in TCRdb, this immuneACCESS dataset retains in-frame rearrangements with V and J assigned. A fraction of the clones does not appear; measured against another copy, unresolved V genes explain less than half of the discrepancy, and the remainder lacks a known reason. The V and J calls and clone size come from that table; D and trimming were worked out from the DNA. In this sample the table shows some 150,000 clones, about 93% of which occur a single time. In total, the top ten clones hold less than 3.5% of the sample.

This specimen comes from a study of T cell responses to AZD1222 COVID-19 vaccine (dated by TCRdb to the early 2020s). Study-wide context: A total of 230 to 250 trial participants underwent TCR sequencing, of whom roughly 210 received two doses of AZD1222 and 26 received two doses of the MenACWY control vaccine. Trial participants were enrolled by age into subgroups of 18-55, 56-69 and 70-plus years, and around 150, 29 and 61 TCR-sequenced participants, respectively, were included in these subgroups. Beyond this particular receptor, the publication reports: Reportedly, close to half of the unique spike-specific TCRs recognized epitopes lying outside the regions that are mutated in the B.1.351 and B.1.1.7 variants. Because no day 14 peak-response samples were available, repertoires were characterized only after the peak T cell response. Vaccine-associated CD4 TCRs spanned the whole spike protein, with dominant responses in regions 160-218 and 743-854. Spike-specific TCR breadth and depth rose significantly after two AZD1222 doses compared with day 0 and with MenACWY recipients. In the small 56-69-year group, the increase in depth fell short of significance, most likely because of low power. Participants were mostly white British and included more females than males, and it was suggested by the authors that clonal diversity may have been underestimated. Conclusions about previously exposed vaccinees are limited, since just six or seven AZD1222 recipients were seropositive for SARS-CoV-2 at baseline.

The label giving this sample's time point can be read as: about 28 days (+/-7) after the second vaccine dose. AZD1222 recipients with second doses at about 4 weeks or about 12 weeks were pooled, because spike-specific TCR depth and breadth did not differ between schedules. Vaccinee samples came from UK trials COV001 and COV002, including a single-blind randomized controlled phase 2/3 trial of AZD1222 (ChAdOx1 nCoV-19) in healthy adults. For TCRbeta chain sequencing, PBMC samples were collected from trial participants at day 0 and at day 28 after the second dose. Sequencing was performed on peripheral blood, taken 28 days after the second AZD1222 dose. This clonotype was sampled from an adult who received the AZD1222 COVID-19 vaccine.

At the DNA level, the sequence is TGTGCCAGCAGTTTGAGCAGGGATTATGGCTACACCTTC. Its amino acids are CASSLSRDYGYTF. The rearranged segments are TRBV27 and TRBJ1-2; TRBD1 is a weak D gene call, 5 bases matching. Taken from cysteine to phenylalanine, the CDR3 has 13 residues. Here the CDR3 DNA is all that survives: 39 bases in frame from base 1. CDR1 and CDR2, looked up from the germline V gene (reference sequence), are MNHEY and SMNVEV. At the junction V is shortened by 3 bases and J by 5 bases, with 10 bases in between.